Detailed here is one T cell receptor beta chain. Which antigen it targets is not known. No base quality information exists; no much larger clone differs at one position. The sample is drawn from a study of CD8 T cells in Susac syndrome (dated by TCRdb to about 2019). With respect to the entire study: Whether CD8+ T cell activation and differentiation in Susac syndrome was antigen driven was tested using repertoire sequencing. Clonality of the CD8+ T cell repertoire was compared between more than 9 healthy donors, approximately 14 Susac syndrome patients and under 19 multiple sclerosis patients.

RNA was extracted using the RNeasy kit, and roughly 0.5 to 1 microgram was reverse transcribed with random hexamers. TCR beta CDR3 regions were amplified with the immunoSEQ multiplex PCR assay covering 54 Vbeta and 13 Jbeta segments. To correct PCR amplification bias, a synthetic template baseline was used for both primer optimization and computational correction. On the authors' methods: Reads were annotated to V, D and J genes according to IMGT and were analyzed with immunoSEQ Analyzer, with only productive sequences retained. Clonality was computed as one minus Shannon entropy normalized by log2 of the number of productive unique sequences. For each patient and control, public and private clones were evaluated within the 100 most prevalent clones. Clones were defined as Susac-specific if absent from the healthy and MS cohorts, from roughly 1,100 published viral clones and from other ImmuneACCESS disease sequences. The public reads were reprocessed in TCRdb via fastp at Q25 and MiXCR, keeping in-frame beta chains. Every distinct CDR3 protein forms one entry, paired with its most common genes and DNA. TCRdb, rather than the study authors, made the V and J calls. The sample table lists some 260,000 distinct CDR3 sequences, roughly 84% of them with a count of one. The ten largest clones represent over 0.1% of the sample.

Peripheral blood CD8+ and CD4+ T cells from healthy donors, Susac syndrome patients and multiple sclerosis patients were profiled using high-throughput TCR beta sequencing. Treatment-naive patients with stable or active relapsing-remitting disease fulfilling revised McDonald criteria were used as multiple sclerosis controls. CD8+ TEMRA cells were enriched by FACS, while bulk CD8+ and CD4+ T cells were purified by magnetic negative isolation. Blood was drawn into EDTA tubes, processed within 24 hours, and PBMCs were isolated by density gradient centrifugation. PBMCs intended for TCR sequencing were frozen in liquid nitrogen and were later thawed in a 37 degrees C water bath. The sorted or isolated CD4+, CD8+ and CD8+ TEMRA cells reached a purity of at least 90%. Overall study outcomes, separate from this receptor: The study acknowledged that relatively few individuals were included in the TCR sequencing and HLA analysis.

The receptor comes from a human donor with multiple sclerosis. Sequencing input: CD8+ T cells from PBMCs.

CDR3 sequence: CASSFIAGESTDTQYF. The DNA sequence follows: TGTGCCAGCAGTTTCATAGCGGGAGAAAGCACAGATACGCAGTATTTT. The sequence is built from TRBV6-5 and TRBJ2-3, with 9 bases aligning to TRBD2. According to the germline V gene, CDR1 reads MNHEY and CDR2 reads SVGAGI. The CDR3 sequence holds 16 residues, the cysteine and phenylalanine included. The entry retains the CDR3 DNA only, 48 bases that are in frame from base 1. Trimming removed 4 bases from V and 0 bases from J; the gene matches leave 5 bases unexplained.